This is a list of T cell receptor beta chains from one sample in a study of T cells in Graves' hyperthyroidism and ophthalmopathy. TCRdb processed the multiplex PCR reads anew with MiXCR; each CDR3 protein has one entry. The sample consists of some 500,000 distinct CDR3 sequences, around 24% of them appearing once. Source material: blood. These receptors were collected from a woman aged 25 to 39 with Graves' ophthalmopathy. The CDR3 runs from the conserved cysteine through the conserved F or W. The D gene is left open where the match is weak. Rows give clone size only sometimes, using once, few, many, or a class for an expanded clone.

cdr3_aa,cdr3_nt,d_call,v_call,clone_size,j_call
CASSHDNQDQPQHF,TGTGCCAGCAGCCACGACAACCAGGATCAGCCCCAGCATTTT,.,TRBV5-8,few,TRBJ1-5
CASSSTSSENIQYF,TGTGCCAGCAGCTCGACCAGCAGCGAAAACATTCAGTACTTC,.,TRBV7-2,many,TRBJ2-4
CASSRQRSTEAFF,TGTGCCAGCAGCCGTCAGCGCAGCACTGAAGCTTTCTTT,.,TRBV7-2,many,TRBJ1-1
CASSFSEAYYGYTF,TGTGCCAGCAGTTTTAGCGAGGCTTACTATGGCTACACCTTC,.,TRBV28,.,TRBJ1-2
CASSIDGPYSNQPQHF,TGTGCCAGTAGTATAGACGGCCCGTATAGCAATCAGCCCCAGCATTTT,.,TRBV19,few,TRBJ1-5
CARPNRVIEGYTF,TGTGCCAGGCCAAACAGGGTGATAGAGGGCTACACCTTC,.,TRBV7-3,.,TRBJ1-2
CASSVGGSNSPLHF,TGTGCCAGCAGCGTAGGGGGCTCAAATTCACCCCTCCACTTT,.,TRBV9,few,TRBJ1-6
CASGDSQETQYF,TGTGCCAGTGGAGACAGCCAAGAGACCCAGTACTTC,.,TRBV5-6,many,TRBJ2-5
CASSSTGTGATYEQYF,TGTGCCAGCAGCTCTACCGGTACCGGGGCGACCTACGAGCAGTACTTC,.,TRBV7-2,many,TRBJ2-7
CASSPHRHGYTF,TGTGCCAGCAGTCCCCACCGGCATGGCTACACCTTC,.,TRBV6-1,once,TRBJ1-2
CASSQPGEGYTF,TGTGCCAGCAGCCAACCCGGAGAGGGCTACACCTTC,.,TRBV3-1,few,TRBJ1-2
CASSYPAPGRQETQYF,TGTGCCAGCAGTTACCCTGCCCCGGGACGGCAAGAGACCCAGTACTTC,.,TRBV6-2/TRBV6-3,many,TRBJ2-5
CAWSAWGTGRIGYTF,TGTGCCTGGAGTGCTTGGGGGACAGGGAGGATAGGCTACACCTTC,TRBD1,TRBV30,many,TRBJ1-2
CSARGEAKESTEAFF,TGCAGTGCTAGAGGGGAAGCTAAAGAGAGCACTGAAGCTTTCTTT,.,TRBV20-1,many,TRBJ1-1
CASSQTNTLGGTQYF,TGTGCCAGCAGCCAGACTAATACGTTAGGGGGTACGCAGTATTTT,.,TRBV11-1,many,TRBJ2-3
CASSELDRVDTIYF,TGTGCCAGCAGCGAACTTGACAGGGTCGACACCATATATTTT,TRBD1,TRBV5-4,many,TRBJ1-3
CASSLNGGGYTF,TGCGCCAGCAGCTTGAATGGAGGTGGCTACACCTTC,.,TRBV5-1,many,TRBJ1-2
CASSYVLGEQYF,TGTGCCAGCAGTTACGTTCTCGGCGAGCAGTACTTC,.,TRBV6-5,.,TRBJ2-7
CASSFLTGGKNIQYF,TGTGCCAGCAGTTTTTTGACAGGGGGCAAGAACATTCAGTACTTC,TRBD1,TRBV28,many,TRBJ2-4
CASTTGRGGYEQYF,TGTGCCAGCACCACGGGGCGGGGCGGTTACGAGCAGTACTTC,.,TRBV11-2,many,TRBJ2-7
CASSLGAGSTEAFF,TGCGCCAGCAGCTTGGGGGCAGGTTCCACTGAAGCTTTCTTT,.,TRBV5-1,few,TRBJ1-1
CASRGTGGNYGYTF,TGTGCCAGCAGGGGGACAGGGGGCAACTATGGCTACACCTTC,TRBD1,TRBV6-1,many,TRBJ1-2
CASSQALQGYTGELFF,TGTGCCAGCAGCCAAGCCCTCCAGGGCTACACCGGGGAGCTGTTTTTT,.,TRBV4-2,few,TRBJ2-2
CASKRGGENTEAFF,TGTGCCAGCAAGAGGGGGGGCGAGAACACTGAAGCTTTCTTT,.,TRBV2,many,TRBJ1-1
CASSSFSEAFF,TGTGCCAGCAGCTCGTTTTCTGAAGCTTTCTTT,.,TRBV11-2,many,TRBJ1-1
CASRETGDGYTF,TGTGCCAGCAGAGAGACAGGGGATGGCTACACCTTC,TRBD1,TRBV2,.,TRBJ1-2
CASSLNGRGGYEQYF,TGTGCCAGCAGTTTAAATGGGCGGGGGGGCTACGAGCAGTACTTC,TRBD2,TRBV27,many,TRBJ2-7
CASSSQPGTGAVNYGYTF,TGCGCCAGCAGCTCGCAACCGGGAACTGGGGCTGTTAACTATGGCTACACCTTC,.,TRBV5-1,.,TRBJ1-2
CASSLGIVNYGHTF,TGTGCCAGCAGCCTCGGGATAGTAAACTATGGCCACACCTTC,.,TRBV12-3/TRBV12-4,.,TRBJ1-2
CASTRTAYTYEQYF,TGTGCCAGCACACGGACAGCGTATACCTACGAGCAGTACTTC,.,TRBV27,many,TRBJ2-7
CASIAGTGPQETQYF,TGTGCCAGCATCGCCGGGACAGGGCCTCAAGAGACCCAGTACTTC,TRBD1,TRBV12-3/TRBV12-4,many,TRBJ2-5
CASSEAYRGNTEAFF,TGTGCCAGCAGTGAAGCGTATAGGGGAAACACTGAAGCTTTCTTT,.,TRBV2,few,TRBJ1-1
CASSLSQDYEQYF,TGTGCCAGCAGCCTTTCTCAAGACTACGAGCAGTACTTC,.,TRBV3-1,many,TRBJ2-7
CSVAHHRPAGVDTEAFF,TGCAGCGTTGCCCACCACAGGCCCGCCGGGGTGGACACTGAAGCTTTCTTT,.,TRBV29-1,.,TRBJ1-1
CASSPPGGKNIQYF,TGTGCCAGCTCACCACCTGGAGGCAAAAACATTCAGTACTTC,.,TRBV18,many,TRBJ2-4
CASRTPGAYEQCF,TGTGCCAGCAGAACCCCAGGGGCGTACGAGCAGTGCTTC,.,TRBV6-1,.,TRBJ2-7
CATSGGQGFRQPQHF,TGTGCCACCAGCGGGGGACAGGGGTTTCGTCAGCCCCAGCATTTT,TRBD1,TRBV15,.,TRBJ1-5
CASSYTGQGVNTEAFF,TGTGCCAGCAGTTACACGGGACAGGGGGTGAACACTGAAGCTTTCTTT,TRBD1,TRBV6-5,.,TRBJ1-1
CSARGRDLPNYGYTF,TGCAGCGCACGAGGCCGGGACCTACCTAACTATGGCTACACCTTC,.,TRBV29-1,many,TRBJ1-2
CAWNQGGYEKLFF,TGTGCCTGGAACCAGGGAGGATATGAAAAACTGTTTTTT,.,TRBV30,.,TRBJ1-4
CSARVQGRDTEAFF,TGCAGTGCTAGAGTACAGGGGAGGGACACTGAAGCTTTCTTT,TRBD1,TRBV20-1,.,TRBJ1-1
CSAGTSGQPQHF,TGCAGTGCTGGCACGAGTGGGCAGCCCCAGCATTTT,.,TRBV20-1,many,TRBJ1-5
CASSPLEYTNGYTF,TGTGCCAGCAGCCCCCTAGAATATACTAATGGCTACACCTTC,.,TRBV7-6,few,TRBJ1-2
CSASWAGKNTGELFF,TGCAGTGCTAGTTGGGCAGGAAAGAACACCGGGGAGCTGTTTTTT,.,TRBV20-1,.,TRBJ2-2
CASSLVWGRNTEAFF,TGTGCCAGCAGCTTAGTTTGGGGGAGGAACACTGAAGCTTTCTTT,.,TRBV7-2,many,TRBJ1-1
CATSTLGSGSYEQYF,TGTGCCACCAGCACCTTGGGGAGCGGGAGCTACGAGCAGTACTTC,TRBD2,TRBV15,.,TRBJ2-7
CASTRTSGGAYEQYF,TGTGCCAGCACCAGGACTAGCGGGGGGGCTTACGAGCAGTACTTC,TRBD2,TRBV12-3/TRBV12-4,few,TRBJ2-7
CATSARTSGRAGHEQYF,TGTGCCACCAGTGCCCGGACTAGCGGGAGGGCGGGCCACGAGCAGTACTTC,TRBD2,TRBV24-1,few,TRBJ2-7
CASSHGPGTGSLAFF,TGTGCCAGCAGCCATGGCCCGGGGACAGGGTCCCTAGCTTTCTTT,TRBD1,TRBV3-1,.,TRBJ1-1
CAWSESGTEQETQYF,TGTGCCTGGAGTGAATCGGGGACAGAGCAAGAGACCCAGTACTTC,TRBD1,TRBV30,many,TRBJ2-5
CASSPFGTGAYEQYF,TGTGCCAGCAGCCCATTCGGGACGGGAGCCTACGAGCAGTACTTC,.,TRBV28,many,TRBJ2-7
CASSSQSAYEQYF,TGTGCCAGCAGCTCTCAATCAGCATACGAGCAGTACTTC,.,TRBV7-2,many,TRBJ2-7
CASSYSAHQSYEQYF,TGTGCCAGCAGTTACTCTGCTCACCAGTCCTACGAGCAGTACTTC,.,TRBV6-5,few,TRBJ2-7